This is a list of T cell receptor beta chains from one sample in a study of blood T cell repertoires in COVID-19. Repertoires were generated with immunoSEQ multiplex PCR, while TCRdb's copy carries only in-frame clones and drops some. This repertoire shows some 150,000 clones, about 79% found once; its top ten account for roughly 9.8%. The sample was peripheral blood. The receptor source for this set is a woman aged 45-65 years with acute or convalescent COVID-19. Both conserved end residues are part of each CDR3. A D gene is named only where the DNA matches it firmly. A row's size may be missing; if present it is once, few, many or a size class.

cdr3_aa cdr3_nt j_call clone_size d_call v_call cdr3_length
CASSTRTGRYGYTF TGTGCCAGCAGTACCCGGACAGGGCGCTATGGCTACACCTTC TRBJ1-2 NA TRBD1 TRBV6-5 14
CASGGAGGGTYEQYF TGCGCCAGCGGCGGGGCGGGAGGCGGAACCTACGAGCAGTACTTC TRBJ2-7 NA TRBD2 TRBV5-1 15
CASSLGSLLAGEQYF TGTGCCAGCAGCTTAGGTTCATTGCTAGCGGGCGAGCAGTACTTC TRBJ2-7 NA TRBD2 TRBV7-6 15
CASSPGTGSDYGYTF TGTGCCAGCAGCCCCGGGACAGGGAGTGACTATGGCTACACCTTC TRBJ1-2 few TRBD1 TRBV3-1/TRBV3-2 15
CATRGASGEVYNEQFF TGTGCCACCAGGGGGGCTAGCGGGGAGGTCTACAATGAGCAGTTCTTC TRBJ2-1 NA TRBD2 TRBV24-1 16
CASSPTGGAGGEKLFF TGTGCCAGCAGCCCCACCGGAGGGGCCGGAGGGGAAAAACTGTTTTTT TRBJ1-4 NA NA TRBV9 16
CASSVSGAGNQPQHF TGTGCCAGCAGCGTATCAGGGGCAGGCAATCAGCCCCAGCATTTT TRBJ1-5 NA NA TRBV9 15
CASSSTDRVGNTIYF TGTGCCAGCAGCTCCACAGACAGGGTTGGAAACACCATATATTTT TRBJ1-3 NA TRBD1 TRBV7-6 15
CASSPGGGSDTIYF TGTGCCAGCAGCCCGGGGGGGGGCTCGGACACCATATATTTT TRBJ1-3 NA NA TRBV7-8 14
CASRTLGGGQGNSPLHF TGTGCAAGTCGCACATTAGGGGGGGGACAGGGGAATTCACCCCTCCACTTT TRBJ1-6 NA NA TRBV12-2 17
CASSFWGGRQPQHF TGTGCCAGCAGCTTCTGGGGGGGAAGACAGCCCCAGCATTTT TRBJ1-5 NA NA TRBV7-6 14
CASSQTSAGSYEQYF TGTGCCAGCAGCCAAACTAGCGCCGGCTCCTACGAGCAGTACTTC TRBJ2-7 NA TRBD2 TRBV11-2 15
CASSIGTGPYEQYF TGTGCCAGCAGCATAGGGACAGGTCCCTACGAGCAGTACTTC TRBJ2-7 NA TRBD1 TRBV11-2 14
CASSLFVLGDEQFF TGTGCCAGCAGCTTATTCGTCCTAGGTGATGAGCAGTTCTTC TRBJ2-1 once NA TRBV7-9 14
CASSGGQSSYNEQFF TGTGCCAGCAGCGGGGGACAGAGCTCCTACAATGAGCAGTTCTTC TRBJ2-1 NA TRBD1 TRBV5-4 15
CASSLTVGGSDEQFF TGTGCCAGCAGCTTAACTGTGGGAGGGTCCGATGAGCAGTTCTTC TRBJ2-1 NA TRBD2 TRBV7-3 15
CASSFTGTGDNQPQHF TGTGCCAGCAGTTTTACCGGGACAGGGGACAATCAGCCCCAGCATTTT TRBJ1-5 NA TRBD1 TRBV6-6 16
CASSEAGGTNEKLFF TGCGCCAGCAGCGAAGCGGGGGGCACTAATGAAAAACTGTTTTTT TRBJ1-4 few NA TRBV4-3 15
CASQGTGGNTIYF TGTGCCAGCCAGGGGACAGGGGGAAACACCATATATTTT TRBJ1-3 few TRBD1 TRBV25-1 13
CASSKDQGLYGYTF TGTGCCAGTAGTAAAGACCAGGGGCTCTATGGCTACACCTTC TRBJ1-2 NA NA TRBV19 14
CASSVAGSYNEQFF TGTGCCAGCAGCGTTGCAGGGTCCTACAATGAGCAGTTCTTC TRBJ2-1 once NA TRBV9 14
CASSLAGNTEAFF TGCGCCAGCAGCTTGGCGGGAAACACTGAAGCTTTCTTT TRBJ1-1 NA NA TRBV5-1 13
CASSFYPTYEQYF TGTGCCAGCAGTTTCTACCCGACCTACGAGCAGTACTTC TRBJ2-7 few NA TRBV12-3/TRBV12-4 13
CASSESPLTGFGYTF TGTGCCAGCAGTGAATCTCCACTAACAGGGTTTGGCTACACCTTC TRBJ1-2 few NA TRBV6-1 15
CASSIFGGGGLSNQPQHF TGTGCCAGTAGTATTTTTGGTGGTGGGGGACTTAGCAATCAGCCCCAGCATTTT TRBJ1-5 NA NA TRBV19 18
CASSIAGLAGSTDTQYF TGTGCCAGTAGTATAGCGGGACTAGCAGGAAGCACAGATACGCAGTATTTT TRBJ2-3 NA TRBD2 TRBV19 17
CASSLGQNYGYTF TGTGCCAGCAGCTTAGGACAGAACTATGGCTACACCTTC TRBJ1-2 NA NA TRBV7-2 13
CASSQEALSSYNSPLHF TGTGCCAGCAGCCAAGAAGCTCTGAGCTCCTATAATTCACCCCTCCACTTT TRBJ1-6 NA NA TRBV4-2 17